This TCR beta chain was captured in a study of T-cell memory formation after mild COVID-19. TCRdb reprocessed the 5' RACE reads via MiXCR and lists one record per CDR3 protein. The sample carries just over 200,000 distinct CDR3 sequences, about 9.2% recorded once. Trimming shortened V by 2 bases and J by 2 bases, and 10 bases separated the two germline ends. The CDR3 covers 14 residues. Germline CDR1 LGHDT, CDR2 YNNKEL (reference sequence). In its sample, this clonotype was seen many times. Its antigen is not identified. General study results and limits: Pre-infection memory held some responding clones, suggesting pre-existing cross-reactive T cells responded.

This receptor was taken from a man between 18 and 29 years old who had mild COVID-19 (a few samples of this study predate the infection). Cell type and time point are not known. The chain couples TRBV3-1 to TRBJ2-7; D call uncertain. Sequencing used PBMCs or a T cell subset sorted from them (not recorded which). CDR3 protein: CASSQSPETYEQYF. For the CDR3, the DNA is TGTGCCAGCAGCCAATCCCCCGAGACCTACGAGCAGTACTTC.